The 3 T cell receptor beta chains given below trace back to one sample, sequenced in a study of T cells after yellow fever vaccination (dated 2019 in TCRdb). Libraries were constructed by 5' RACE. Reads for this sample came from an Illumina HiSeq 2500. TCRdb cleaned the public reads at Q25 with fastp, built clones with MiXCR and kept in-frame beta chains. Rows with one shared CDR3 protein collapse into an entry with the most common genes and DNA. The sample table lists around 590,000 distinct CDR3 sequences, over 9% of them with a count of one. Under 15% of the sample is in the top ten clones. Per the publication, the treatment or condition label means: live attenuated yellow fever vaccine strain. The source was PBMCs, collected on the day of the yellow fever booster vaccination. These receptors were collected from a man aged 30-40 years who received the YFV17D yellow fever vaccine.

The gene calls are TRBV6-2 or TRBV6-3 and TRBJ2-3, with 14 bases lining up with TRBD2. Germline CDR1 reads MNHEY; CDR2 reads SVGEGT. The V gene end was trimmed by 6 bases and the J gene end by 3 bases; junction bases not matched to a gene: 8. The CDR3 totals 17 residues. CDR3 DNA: TGTGCCAGCAGCCCCACCCGGACTAGCGGGAGGACAGATACGCAGTATTTT. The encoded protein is CASSPTRTSGRTDTQYF.

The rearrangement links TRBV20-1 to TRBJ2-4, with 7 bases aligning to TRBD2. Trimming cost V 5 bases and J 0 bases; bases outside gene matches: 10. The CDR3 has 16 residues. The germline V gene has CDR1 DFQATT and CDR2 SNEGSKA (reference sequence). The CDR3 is CSAPRIAGLAKNIQYF. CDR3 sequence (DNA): TGCAGTGCTCCCCGCATAGCGGGTCTAGCCAAAAACATTCAGTACTTC.

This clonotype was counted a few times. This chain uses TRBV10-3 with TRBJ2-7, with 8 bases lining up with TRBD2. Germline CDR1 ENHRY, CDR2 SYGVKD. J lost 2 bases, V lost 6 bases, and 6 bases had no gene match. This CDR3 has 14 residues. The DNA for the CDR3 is TGTGCCATCAGCCCCGGGACTAGTCCCTACGAGCAGTACTTC. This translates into CAISPGTSPYEQYF.